Shown below are 27 T cell receptor beta chains from a single sample sequenced in a study of beta chain features in type 1 diabetes. Sequenced material consisted of expressed TCRB transcripts (all of the isolated RNA was reverse transcribed). Clones were read by immunoSEQ multiplex PCR, and TCRdb kept only the in-frame ones, dropping some. In the table there are about 280,000 clones, 15% of which are singletons. Study-level results: Moderate but significant shortening of TCRB CDR3s was recorded in all four CD4+ subsets from Type 1 diabetes patients.

These receptors' antigens are unknown. Sequenced input: naive CD4+ T cells from blood. These receptors all come from a man younger than 35 with type 1 diabetes.

V usage is TRBV4-3 and J usage is TRBJ1-3, with 7 bases lining up with TRBD1. This CDR3 contains 15 residues. The germline gives CDR1 LGHNA, CDR2 YSLEER. J was trimmed by 4 bases and V by 1 base; bases with no gene match: 4. DNA of the CDR3: TGCGCCAGCAGCCAAGTAGGGACAGCGGGAAACACCATATATTTT. Amino acid sequence: CASSQVGTAGNTIYF.

The chain is built from TRBV5-1 and TRBJ2-1; 16 bases agree with TRBD2. The CDR3 contains 15 residues. The germline gives CDR1 SGHRS, CDR2 YFSETQ. V dropped 4 bases and J dropped 7; count of bases not matched to a gene: 2. The CDR3 bases are TGCGCCAGCAGCGGGACTAGCGGGAGGGGAAATGAGCAGTTCTTC. Translation: CASSGTSGRGNEQFF. The full variable domain, completed using reference TRBV5-1 and TRBJ2-1, is KAGVTQTPRYLIKTRGQQVTLSCSPISGHRSVSWYQQTPGQGLQFLFEYFSETQRNKGNFPGRFSGRQFSNSRSEMNVSTLELGDSALYLCASSGTSGRGNEQFFGPGTRLTVL.

The chain has TRBV7-2 and TRBJ2-4, with 8 bases matching TRBD1. The V segment lost 3 bases and the J segment 8 bases; nucleotides outside the gene matches: 3. This CDR3 region has 13 residues. Germline V gene data show CDR1 as SGHTA and CDR2 as FQGNSA. The CDR3, as DNA: TGTGCCAGCAGCTTTTCACAGGGGGACATTCAGTACTTC. It translates to CASSFSQGDIQYF.

The J gene is TRBJ2-3, the V gene TRBV10-3; 14 bases match TRBD2. CDR1 is ENHRY and CDR2 is SYGVKD in the germline V gene. V shed 6 bases and J 9 bases; nucleotides not matched to a gene: 11. This CDR3 has 16 amino acids. The CDR3 here is CAIRSGTSGGGGTQYF. Written as DNA, the CDR3 is TGTGCCATCAGGAGTGGGACTAGCGGGGGAGGAGGGACGCAGTATTTT.

This clone was detected only a few times. The V and J genes are TRBV2 and TRBJ2-5, with 7 bases matching TRBD1. V trimming: 8 bases; J trimming: 0 bases; junction bases outside the gene matches: 6. There are 14 residues in the CDR3. Germline V gene lookup returns CDR1 SNHLY and CDR2 FYNNEI. This CDR3 reads CASRQTGYQETQYF. The CDR3 DNA reads TGTGCCAGCCGACAGACAGGGTACCAAGAGACCCAGTACTTC.

The V and J genes are TRBV25-1 and TRBJ2-7; the match to TRBD2 covers 7 bases. The CDR3 is made up of 16 amino acids. Germline lookup yields CDR1 MGHDK and CDR2 SYGVNS. With 2 bases clipped from V and 4 bases from J, the junction kept 11 bases outside the gene matches. CDR3 nucleotides: TGTGCCAGCAGTGAAACGGGGGGTAGGGGAAGGTACGAGCAGTACTTC. Its protein product is CASSETGGRGRYEQYF.

The chain recombines TRBV18 with TRBJ1-6, with TRBD1 matching 7 bases. CDR1 is KGHSH and CDR2 is LQKENI in the germline V gene. With 3 bases clipped from V and 6 bases from J, the junction kept 5 bases outside the gene matches. This CDR3 region has 15 residues. The chain's CDR3 is CASSPSGQRNSPLHF. The CDR3 nucleotides are TGTGCCAGCTCACCCTCGGGACAGCGTAATTCACCCCTCCACTTT.

The V gene is TRBV21-1, the J gene TRBJ2-7; TRBD1 is the table's D call, not checked against the DNA. TRBV21-1 is termed a pseudogene. The CDR3 has 12 residues. The CDR3 region is CASRDNYSEQYF. CDR3 nucleotide sequence: TGTGCCAGCCGGGACAATTATTCCGAGCAGTACTTC.

The chain links TRBV30 to TRBJ2-7; perhaps TRBD2 as D (5 bases). Looked up from germline, CDR1 is GTSNPN and CDR2 is SVGIG (reference sequence). This CDR3 spans 13 amino acids. V lost 0 bases and J lost 6, with 12 bases in between. CDR3 sequence: CAWSVGLAGEQYF. The CDR3 region has the DNA TGTGCCTGGAGTGTAGGGCTAGCAGGCGAGCAGTACTTC.

In its sample, this clone was seen a few times. This chain uses TRBV14 with TRBJ1-5, with a possible D match to TRBD1 (5 bases). This CDR3 spans 13 amino acids. V was cut by 3 bases and J by 5 bases, with 8 bases left in between. In germline, CDR1 is SGHDN, CDR2 FVKESK. The CDR3 spells CASSQGDYQPQHF. For the CDR3, the DNA is TGTGCCAGCAGCCAGGGGGACTATCAGCCCCAGCATTTT.

This clone was counted only a few times. The chain links TRBV6-1 to TRBJ2-1; D not certain. The CDR3 runs to 15 residues. Trimming took off 0 bases at V and 7 bases at J, with 13 bases between the two ends. CDR1 is MNHNS and CDR2 is SASEGT in the germline V gene. CDR3 sequence: CASSEATLGMNEQFF. In DNA form, the CDR3 reads TGTGCCAGCAGTGAAGCGACTCTCGGCATGAATGAGCAGTTCTTC.

The chain recombines TRBV4-2 with TRBJ2-2, with a weak D call TRBD2 (6 bases). Deletions cut 0 bases from V and 1 base from J, with 9 bases between. CDR3 length equals 16 residues. The germline CDR1 and CDR2 sequences are LGHNA and YNFKEQ. The CDR3: CASSQEAGKNTGELFF. The CDR3 nucleotides are TGTGCCAGCAGCCAAGAGGCGGGAAAGAACACCGGGGAGCTGTTTTTT.

This clone appeared many times. V and J are TRBV4-3 and TRBJ2-7; D is ambiguous. The CDR3 extends over 13 amino acids. CDR1 and CDR2 from the germline V gene are LGHNA and YSLEER. Trimming left V 1 base short and J 3 bases short, with 7 bases between. The CDR3 DNA sequence: TGCGCCAGCAGCCAAGCGGAGCTCTACGAGCAGTACTTC. Residues: CASSQAELYEQYF.

The chain links TRBV5-1 to TRBJ2-5; 7 bases line up with TRBD1. The CDR3 length is 13 residues. Germline V gene lookup returns CDR1 SGHRS and CDR2 YFSETQ. V was pared by 5 bases and J by 4 bases, with 5 bases of the junction left unmatched. The DNA of the CDR3 is TGCGCCAGCAGGGTGGGACAGCCAGAGACCCAGTACTTC. Residues: CASRVGQPETQYF.

The rearrangement joins TRBV7-9 to TRBJ2-1; 10 bases match TRBD1. The CDR3 is made up of 15 amino acids. Looked up from germline, CDR1 is SEHNR and CDR2 is FQNEAQ (reference sequence). Losses at the gene ends were 5 bases for V and 10 bases for J; bases not matched to a gene: 11. CDR3 protein: CASSPKGTGDGEQFF. CDR3 DNA sequence: TGTGCCAGCAGCCCGAAGGGGACAGGGGACGGCGAGCAGTTCTTC.

The chain combines TRBV12-5 with TRBJ2-5, with TRBD1 matching 9 bases. The CDR3 has 13 residues. Germline V gene sequence: CDR1 LGHNT, CDR2 FRNRAP. With 6 bases clipped from V and 4 bases from J, the junction kept 3 bases outside the gene matches. CDR3 region: CASGLGQGETQYF. In nucleotides, the CDR3 is TGTGCTAGTGGCCTGGGACAGGGAGAGACCCAGTACTTC.

The rearrangement uses TRBV28 and TRBJ2-3, with TRBD1 identical over 7 bases. V gave up 4 bases and J gave up 4 bases; unmatched junction bases: 2. Germline values: CDR1 MDHEN, CDR2 SYDVKM. The CDR3 consists of 13 residues. The CDR3 DNA reads TGTGCCAGCAGTTCGACAGGGCCAGATACGCAGTATTTT. Protein product: CASSSTGPDTQYF.

CDR3 protein: CSATQTGVAYF. Written as DNA, the CDR3 is TGCAGTGCTACCCAGACAGGTGTGGCGTATTTT. The rearrangement links TRBV20-1 to TRBJ1-3; the D gene is possibly TRBD1 (6 bases). The CDR3 has 11 amino acids. The V and J ends lost 4 bases and 16 bases respectively, with 17 bases between them. CDR1 and CDR2 (germline): DFQATT, SNEGSKA (reference sequence).

The table lists this clone with a few counts. The V and J genes are TRBV7-2 and TRBJ2-1; TRBD2 agrees at 9 bases. With V trimmed by 5 bases and J by 9 bases, 14 bases remained unmatched. CDR3 size: 16 residues. Germline-derived CDR1 and CDR2 are SGHTA and FQGNSA. DNA for the CDR3: TGTGCCAGCAGCCCAGGGGTGGGACTAGCCTCAAGTGAGCAGTTCTTC. This translates into CASSPGVGLASSEQFF.

The chain joins TRBV7-9 to TRBJ2-5, with 7 positions matching TRBD1. The V gene end was trimmed by 1 base and the J gene end by 5 bases; junction bases not matched to a gene: 4. CDR3 size: 14 residues. CDR1 and CDR2 from the germline V gene are SEHNR and FQNEAQ (reference sequence). CDR3 loop: CASSLETGRETQYF. Written as DNA, the CDR3 is TGTGCCAGCAGCTTAGAGACAGGGCGCGAGACCCAGTACTTC.

This chain uses TRBV10-3 with TRBJ2-7; the D gene is possibly TRBD2 (5 bases). The V gene's germline CDR1 is ENHRY and CDR2 SYGVKD. Deletions cut 10 bases from V and 6 bases from J, with 19 bases between. There are 13 residues in the CDR3. The CDR3: CATFKAGGREQYF. DNA of the CDR3: TGTGCCACCTTCAAAGCAGGAGGTCGCGAGCAGTACTTC.

This clone was picked up a small number of times. The chain links TRBV7-9 to TRBJ2-3, with D tentatively TRBD1 (5 bases). This CDR3 is 14 amino acids long. The V gene's germline CDR1 is SEHNR and CDR2 FQNEAQ (reference sequence). Trimming stripped 5 bases from V and 0 bases from J, with 9 bases between. The CDR3 region has the DNA TGTGCCAGCAGCCCAGGGCTAAGCACAGATACGCAGTATTTT. It codes for CASSPGLSTDTQYF.

This clone was seen a few times. V and J are TRBV7-8 and TRBJ2-7; 7 nucleotides agree with TRBD1. Germline V CDR1 and CDR2: SGHVS, FQNEAQ. The CDR3 length is 15 residues. Losses at the gene ends were 5 bases for V and 5 bases for J; bases not matched to a gene: 12. Here the CDR3 reads CASSQTPDRTDEQYF. CDR3 DNA: TGTGCCAGCAGCCAAACCCCGGACAGGACCGACGAGCAGTACTTC.

V usage is TRBV7-9 and J usage is TRBJ2-7; possible D gene TRBD2, 6 bases. The CDR3 sequence is 14 residues long. Germline assignment: CDR1 SEHNR and CDR2 FQNEAQ (reference sequence). V lost 2 bases and J lost 1, with 9 bases in between. The CDR3 reads CASSLIADSYEQYF. The CDR3 nucleotides are TGTGCCAGCAGCTTAATAGCGGATTCCTACGAGCAGTACTTC.

The CDR3 nucleotides read TGCAGCGTGCTGACTAGCGTGGCTTACAATGAGCAGTTCTTC. This codes for CSVLTSVAYNEQFF. The V gene is TRBV29-1, the J gene TRBJ2-1; TRBD2 agrees at 8 bases. The germline V gene has CDR1 SQVTM and CDR2 ANQGSEA. V dropped 6 bases and J dropped 4; count of bases not matched to a gene: 8. The CDR3 length is 14 residues.

The gene calls are TRBV5-4 and TRBJ2-7; the match to TRBD2 covers 10 bases. Unmatched junction bases numbered 3, after V lost 0 bases and J lost 3 bases. There are 15 residues in the CDR3. Germline V lookup: CDR1 SGHNT, CDR2 YYREEE (reference sequence). The CDR3 DNA sequence: TGTGCCAGCAGCTTGGATAGCGGGGGGCACTACGAGCAGTACTTC. Translated: CASSLDSGGHYEQYF.

This clone was seen a handful of times. This chain connects TRBV7-6 to TRBJ2-1; 13 nucleotides line up with TRBD2. This CDR3 comprises 18 residues. Germline V gene sequence: CDR1 SGHVS, CDR2 FNYEAQ. The trim removed 0 bases at V and 3 bases at J, leaving 5 bases unmatched. CDR3 DNA: TGTGCCAGCAGCTTAGCGAAACTAGCGGGAGGGCTCTACAATGAGCAGTTCTTC. This gives the protein CASSLAKLAGGLYNEQFF.